The clone carrying this T cell receptor (beta chain) was recorded once. This sample was taken from a study of blood T cell repertoires in COVID-19. Background on the study: Sources were T cells, B-cell-depleted T cells, or PBMCs; the material itself was cDNA or gDNA.

Profiled with immunoSEQ multiplex PCR; TCRdb holds only in-frame clones, not every one. The data show tens of thousands of clones, roughly 89% seen once. The CDR3 extends over 17 amino acids. V lost 2 bases and J lost 9; bases outside the gene matches: 8. The chain combines TRBV23-1 with TRBJ2-1; 15 positions match TRBD2. TRBV23-1 is given ORF status, its function remaining uncertain. The TCR originated in a man over 45 with active COVID-19. Sequenced input: peripheral blood. The CDR3 reads CASSQIGTSGRLVEQFF. The CDR3 DNA reads as TGCGCCAGCAGTCAAATCGGGACTAGCGGGAGGCTTGTTGAGCAGTTCTTC.